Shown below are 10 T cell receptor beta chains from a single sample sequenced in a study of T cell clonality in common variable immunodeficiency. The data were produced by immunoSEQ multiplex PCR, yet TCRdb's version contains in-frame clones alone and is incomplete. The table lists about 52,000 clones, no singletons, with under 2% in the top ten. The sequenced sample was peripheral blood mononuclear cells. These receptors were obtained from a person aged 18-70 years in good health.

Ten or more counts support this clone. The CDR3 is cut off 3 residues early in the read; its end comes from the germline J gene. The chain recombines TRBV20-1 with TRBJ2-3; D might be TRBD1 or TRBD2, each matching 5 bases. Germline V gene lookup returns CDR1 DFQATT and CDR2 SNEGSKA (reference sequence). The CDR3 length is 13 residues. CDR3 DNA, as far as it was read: TGCAGTGCTAGACCAGACAGATGGGAGACG. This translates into CSARPDRWET. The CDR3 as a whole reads CSARPDRWETQYF.

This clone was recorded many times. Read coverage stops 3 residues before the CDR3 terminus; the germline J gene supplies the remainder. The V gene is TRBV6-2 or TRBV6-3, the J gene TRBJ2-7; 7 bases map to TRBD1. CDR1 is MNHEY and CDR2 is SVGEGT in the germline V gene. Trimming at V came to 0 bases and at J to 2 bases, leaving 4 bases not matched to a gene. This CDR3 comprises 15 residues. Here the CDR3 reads CASSYSRQGAYEQYF. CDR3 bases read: TGTGCCAGCAGTTACTCGAGGCAGGGGGCCTACGAG.

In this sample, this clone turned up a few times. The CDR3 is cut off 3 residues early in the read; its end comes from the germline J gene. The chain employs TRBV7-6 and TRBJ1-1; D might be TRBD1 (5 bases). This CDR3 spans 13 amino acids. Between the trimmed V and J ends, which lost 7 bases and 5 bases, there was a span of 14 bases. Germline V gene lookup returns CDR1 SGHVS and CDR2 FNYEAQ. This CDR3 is CASKPSGVTEAFF. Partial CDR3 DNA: TGTGCCAGCAAACCGTCGGGGGTGACTGAA.

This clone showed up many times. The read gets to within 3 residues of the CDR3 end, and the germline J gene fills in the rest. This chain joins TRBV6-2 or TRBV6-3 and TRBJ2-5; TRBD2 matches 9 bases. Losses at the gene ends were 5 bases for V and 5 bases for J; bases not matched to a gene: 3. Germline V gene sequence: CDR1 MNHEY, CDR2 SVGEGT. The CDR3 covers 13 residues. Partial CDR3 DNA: TGTGCCAGCAGTCGCACTAGCGGGGAGACC. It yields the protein CASSRTSGET. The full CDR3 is CASSRTSGETQYF.

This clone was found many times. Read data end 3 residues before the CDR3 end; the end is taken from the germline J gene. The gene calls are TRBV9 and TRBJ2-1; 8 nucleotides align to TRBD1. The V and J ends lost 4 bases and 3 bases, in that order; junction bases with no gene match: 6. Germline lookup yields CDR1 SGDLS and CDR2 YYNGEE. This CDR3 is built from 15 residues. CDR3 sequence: CASSSAGTGYNEQFF. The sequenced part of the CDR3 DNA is TGTGCCAGCAGCTCCGCTGGGACAGGCTACAATGAG. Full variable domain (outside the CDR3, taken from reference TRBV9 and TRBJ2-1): DSGVTQTPKHLITATGQRVTLRCSPRSGDLSVYWYQQSLDQGLQFLIQYYNGEERAKGNILERFSAQQFPDLHSELNLSSLELGDSALYFCASSSAGTGYNEQFFGPGTRLTVL.

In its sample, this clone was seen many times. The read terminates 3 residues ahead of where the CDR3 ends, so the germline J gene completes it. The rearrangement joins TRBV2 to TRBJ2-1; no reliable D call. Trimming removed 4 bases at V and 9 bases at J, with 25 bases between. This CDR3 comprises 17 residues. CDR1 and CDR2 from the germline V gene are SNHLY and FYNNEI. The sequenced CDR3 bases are TGTGCCAGCAGTGGCGTTCTAAGCGATCCACGAGGTATTGAG. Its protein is CASSGVLSDPRGIE. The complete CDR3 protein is CASSGVLSDPRGIEQFF.

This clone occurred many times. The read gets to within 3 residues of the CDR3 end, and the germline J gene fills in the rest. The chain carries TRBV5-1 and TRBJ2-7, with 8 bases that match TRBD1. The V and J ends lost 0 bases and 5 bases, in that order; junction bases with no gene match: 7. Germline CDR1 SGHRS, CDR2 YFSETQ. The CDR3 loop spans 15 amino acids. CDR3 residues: CASSLGDTRGHEQYF. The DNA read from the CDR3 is TGCGCCAGCAGCTTGGGTGATACCAGGGGGCACGAG.

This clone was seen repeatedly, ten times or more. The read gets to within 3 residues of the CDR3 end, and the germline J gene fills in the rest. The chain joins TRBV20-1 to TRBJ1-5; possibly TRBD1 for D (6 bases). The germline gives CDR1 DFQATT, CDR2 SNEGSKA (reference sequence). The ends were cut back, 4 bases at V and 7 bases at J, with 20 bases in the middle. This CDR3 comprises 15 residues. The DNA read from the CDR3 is TGCAGTGCTACGAGAGACCCGGCAGGGGCACAGCCC. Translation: CSATRDPAGAQP. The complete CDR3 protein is CSATRDPAGAQPQHF.

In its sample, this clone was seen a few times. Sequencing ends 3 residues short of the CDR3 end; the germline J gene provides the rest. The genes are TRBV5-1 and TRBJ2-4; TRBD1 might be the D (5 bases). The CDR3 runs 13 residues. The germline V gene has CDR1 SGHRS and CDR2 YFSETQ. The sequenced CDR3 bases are TGCGCCAGCAGCTTGGCCAGGCAGGGTGAT. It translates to CASSLARQGD. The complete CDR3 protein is CASSLARQGDQYF.

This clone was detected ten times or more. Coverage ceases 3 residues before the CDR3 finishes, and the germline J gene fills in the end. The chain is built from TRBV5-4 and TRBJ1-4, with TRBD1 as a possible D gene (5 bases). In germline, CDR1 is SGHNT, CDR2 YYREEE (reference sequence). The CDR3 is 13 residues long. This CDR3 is CASSSDRNSPLFF. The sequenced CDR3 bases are TGTGCCAGCAGCTCCGACAGAAATTCACCA.